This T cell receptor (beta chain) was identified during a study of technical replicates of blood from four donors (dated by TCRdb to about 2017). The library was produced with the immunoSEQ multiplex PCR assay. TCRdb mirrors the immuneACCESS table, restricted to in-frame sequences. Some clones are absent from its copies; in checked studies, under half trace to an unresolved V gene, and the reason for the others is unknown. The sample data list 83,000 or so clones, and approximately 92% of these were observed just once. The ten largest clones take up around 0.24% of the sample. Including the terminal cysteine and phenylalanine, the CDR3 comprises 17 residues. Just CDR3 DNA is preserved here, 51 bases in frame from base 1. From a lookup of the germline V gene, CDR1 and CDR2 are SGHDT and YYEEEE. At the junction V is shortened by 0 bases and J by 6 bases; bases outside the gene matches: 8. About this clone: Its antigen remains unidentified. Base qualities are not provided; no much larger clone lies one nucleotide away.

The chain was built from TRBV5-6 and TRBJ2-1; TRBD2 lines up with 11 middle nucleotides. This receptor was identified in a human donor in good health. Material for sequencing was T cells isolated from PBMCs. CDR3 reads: CASSLEVAGGRTNEQFF. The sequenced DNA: TGTGCCAGCAGCTTGGAGGTAGCGGGGGGGAGAACCAATGAGCAGTTCTTC.